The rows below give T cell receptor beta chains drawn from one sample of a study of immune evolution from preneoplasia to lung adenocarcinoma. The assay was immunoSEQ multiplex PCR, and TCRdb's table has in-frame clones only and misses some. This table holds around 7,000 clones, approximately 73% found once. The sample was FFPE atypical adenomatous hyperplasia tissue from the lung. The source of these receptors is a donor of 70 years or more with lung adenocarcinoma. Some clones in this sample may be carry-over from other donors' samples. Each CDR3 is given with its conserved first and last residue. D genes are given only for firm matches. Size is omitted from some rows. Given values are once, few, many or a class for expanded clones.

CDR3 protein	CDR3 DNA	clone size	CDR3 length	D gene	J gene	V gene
CASSPGRGTAQFF	TGTGCCAGTTCCCCGGGGCGAGGGACAGCGCAGTTCTTC	few	13	TRBD1	TRBJ2-1	TRBV6-5
CASAYGLASSYEQYF	TGTGCTAGTGCTTATGGACTAGCGAGCTCCTACGAGCAGTACTTC	-	15	TRBD2	TRBJ2-7	TRBV12-5
CASSPRRDTEAFF	TGTGCCAGCAGCCCACGACGGGACACTGAAGCTTTCTTT	-	13	-	TRBJ1-1	TRBV5-8
CASSRTRDSHGYTF	TGTGCCAGCTCACGGACCCGGGACAGCCATGGCTACACCTTC	-	14	TRBD1	TRBJ1-2	TRBV18
CASNGRNTEAFF	TGTGCCAGTAACGGCAGGAACACTGAAGCTTTCTTT	-	12	-	TRBJ1-1	TRBV19
CASSFTASEQYF	TGTGCCAGCAGCTTTACTGCTTCCGAGCAGTACTTC	-	12	-	TRBJ2-7	TRBV5-4
CASSEFKGAEAFF	TGTGCCAGCAGTGAGTTCAAGGGCGCTGAAGCTTTCTTT	-	13	-	TRBJ1-1	TRBV13
CASSVTPYEQYF	TGTGCCAGCAGCGTAACTCCCTACGAGCAGTACTTC	-	12	-	TRBJ2-7	TRBV7-2
CASSPRGGGQGDIQYF	TGTGCCAGCAGCCCCAGAGGGGGTGGTCAGGGGGACATTCAGTACTTC	-	16	TRBD1	TRBJ2-4	TRBV11-3
CSALGTVYEQYF	TGCAGCGCCCTGGGGACCGTCTACGAGCAGTACTTC	few	12	-	TRBJ2-7	TRBV29-1
CASSIIAMNTEAFF	TGTGCCAGTAGTATTATTGCAATGAACACTGAAGCTTTCTTT	-	14	-	TRBJ1-1	TRBV19
CASSVGGYGQPQHF	TGTGCCAGCAGCGTAGGGGGGTATGGTCAGCCCCAGCATTTT	-	14	-	TRBJ1-5	TRBV9
CASSSPGTGGYTF	TGTGCCAGCAGTTCCCCCGGGACGGGAGGCTACACCTTC	-	13	-	TRBJ1-2	TRBV28
CASSFGTSGGNTGELFF	TGTGCCAGCAGCTTCGGGACTAGCGGGGGGAACACCGGGGAGCTGTTTTTT	-	17	TRBD2	TRBJ2-2	TRBV7-6
CASSMTLPGDTQYF	TGTGCCAGCAGCATGACCCTCCCCGGGGATACGCAGTATTTT	-	14	-	TRBJ2-3	TRBV7-6
CAWSISGTLPYEQYF	TGTGCCTGGAGTATCTCCGGGACACTTCCCTACGAGCAGTACTTC	-	15	-	TRBJ2-7	TRBV30
CASRRPGQGNSYEQYF	TGTGCCAGCAGGCGCCCGGGACAGGGGAACTCCTACGAGCAGTACTTC	-	16	TRBD1	TRBJ2-7	TRBV7-2
CASSLTLGSTEAFF	TGTGCCAGCAGCTTAACTCTGGGTAGCACTGAAGCTTTCTTT	-	14	-	TRBJ1-1	TRBV7-9
CASSLNNDRNTEAFF	TGCGCCAGCAGCTTAAACAATGACAGGAACACTGAAGCTTTCTTT	-	15	-	TRBJ1-1	TRBV5-1
CASSPDRATNEKLFF	TGCGCCAGCAGCCCCGACAGGGCAACTAATGAAAAACTGTTTTTT	medium-sized	15	TRBD1	TRBJ1-4	TRBV4-1
CASSYRQGEAFF	TGTGCCAGCAGTTACAGGCAGGGCGAAGCTTTCTTT	-	12	-	TRBJ1-1	TRBV6-6
CASSLPYPPGQGMLDTEAFF	TGTGCCAGCAGCTTACCATACCCGCCGGGACAGGGGATGTTGGACACTGAAGCTTTCTTT	-	20	TRBD1	TRBJ1-1	TRBV11-3
CASSLGTGYMNTEAFF	TGTGCCAGCAGCTTAGGGACAGGGTACATGAACACTGAAGCTTTCTTT	-	16	TRBD1	TRBJ1-1	TRBV7-2
CASSSDTLRSQPQHF	TGTGCCAGCAGCTCCGACACCTTGAGGAGTCAGCCCCAGCATTTT	large	15	-	TRBJ1-5	TRBV28
CASSPGETQYF	TGTGCCAGCAGCCCAGGGGAGACCCAGTACTTC	-	11	-	TRBJ2-5	TRBV7-6
CASSTTVATNEKLFF	TGTGCCAGCTCCACCACGGTGGCAACTAATGAAAAACTGTTTTTT	few	15	-	TRBJ1-4	TRBV18
CASSLVQETQYF	TGTGCCAGCAGTCTAGTACAAGAGACCCAGTACTTC	-	12	-	TRBJ2-5	TRBV2
CASSQEFTRMNTEAFF	TGTGCCAGCAGCCAAGAGTTTACAAGAATGAACACTGAAGCTTTCTTT	-	16	-	TRBJ1-1	TRBV4-2
CSAGSLADTQYF	TGCAGCGCAGGCAGCTTGGCAGATACGCAGTATTTT	-	12	-	TRBJ2-3	TRBV29-1
CASDGGAIRREQYF	TGTGCCAGTGATGGGGGGGCGATCAGAAGGGAGCAGTACTTC	-	14	-	TRBJ2-7	TRBV6-6
CASSLATGGIDTQYF	TGCGCCAGCAGCTTGGCGACAGGGGGGATAGATACGCAGTATTTT	-	15	TRBD1	TRBJ2-3	TRBV5-1
CASSPLVSDTQYF	TGTGCCAGCAGCCCTCTAGTTTCAGATACGCAGTATTTT	-	13	-	TRBJ2-3	TRBV5-4
CASSKTLGVNQPQHF	TGTGCCAGCAGCAAAACCCTAGGGGTCAATCAGCCCCAGCATTTT	-	15	-	TRBJ1-5	TRBV21-1
CASSSGAPGGELFF	TGTGCCAGCAGCTCGGGGGCCCCGGGCGGGGAGCTGTTTTTT	once	14	-	TRBJ2-2	TRBV5-4
CASSPGQGGQPQHF	TGTGCCAGCAGCCCAGGACAGGGAGGTCAGCCCCAGCATTTT	-	14	TRBD1	TRBJ1-5	TRBV5-4
CASRRGVTEAFF	TGTGCCAGCAGAAGGGGAGTGACTGAAGCTTTCTTT	-	12	-	TRBJ1-1	TRBV27
CASSFSAAVPWPQHF	TGTGCCAGCAGCTTCAGCGCAGCTGTCCCTTGGCCCCAGCATTTT	-	15	-	TRBJ1-5	TRBV27
CASLSGGTDTQYF	TGCGCCAGTCTAAGCGGGGGCACAGATACGCAGTATTTT	-	13	TRBD2	TRBJ2-3	TRBV10-2
CASSKMGLDEKLFF	TGTGCCAGCAGCAAGATGGGGTTGGATGAAAAACTGTTTTTT	few	14	-	TRBJ1-4	TRBV9
CASSPGDSNQPQHF	TGTGCCAGCAGCCCCGGTGATAGCAATCAGCCCCAGCATTTT	-	14	-	TRBJ1-5	TRBV2
CSATLATGRFF	TGCAGCGCTACCCTAGCCACAGGCCGGTTCTTC	-	11	-	TRBJ2-1	TRBV29-1
CASSARTGDQPQHF	TGTGCCAGCAGCGCCCGGACAGGGGATCAGCCCCAGCATTTT	-	14	TRBD1	TRBJ1-5	TRBV7-2
CASSLSSGGTKTQYF	TGCGCCAGCAGCTTGTCCAGCGGGGGGACGAAGACCCAGTACTTC	-	15	TRBD2	TRBJ2-5	TRBV5-1
CATESNGYTF	TGTGCCACCGAGAGCAATGGCTACACCTTC	-	10	-	TRBJ1-2	TRBV28
CASSLFVTGDSPLHF	TGTGCCAGCAGCTTATTTGTGACAGGGGATTCACCCCTCCACTTT	-	15	TRBD1	TRBJ1-6	TRBV11-3
CASSARTSGGLTQYF	TGTGCCAGCAGCGCCCGGACTAGCGGGGGCTTAACGCAGTATTTT	-	15	TRBD2	TRBJ2-3	TRBV11-3